Sequencing of this TCR beta chain was carried out in a study of shared clonotypes between healthy human individuals. Overall study findings and caveats: An anticipated effect of sequencing depth on clonotype sharing among donors was recognized.

V shed 2 bases and J 0 bases; nucleotides not matched to a gene: 4. Germline V gene lookup returns CDR1 SGHAT and CDR2 FQDESV (reference sequence). The CDR3 spans 15 residues. Concerning this clone: Its antigen is undetermined.

Each subset's genomic DNA was split evenly across several immunoSEQ plates. Measured with immunoSEQ multiplex PCR; TCRdb has only the in-frame clones, and not every one. The table shows some 1,100,000 clones, with around three quarters occurring only once. This TCR came from a young man in good health. Some clones in this sample may be carry-over from other donors' samples. The chain joins TRBV11-1 to TRBJ2-7; 7 bases agree with TRBD2. Sequencing was done on a sample of memory CD4+ T cells from PBMCs. Described subset: CD45RA-negative fraction. The CDR3 loop is CASSLSLAASYEQYF. The CDR3 nucleotides are TGTGCCAGCAGCTTAAGTCTAGCGGCCTCCTACGAGCAGTACTTC.